The rows below give T cell receptor beta chains drawn from one sample of a study of shared clonotypes between healthy human individuals. Sequenced by immunoSEQ multiplex PCR; TCRdb stores in-frame clones only, minus some. Of some 1,900,000 clones in the sample, approximately 94% are singletons; the top ten hold 0.95% to 1.5%. Sequenced material: naive CD8+ T cells sorted from blood. Source of these receptors: a man aged 18 to 29 in good health. CDR3s include the opening cysteine and the closing phenylalanine or tryptophan. A D gene is named only where the DNA matches it firmly. Clone size is not always given. Where it is, it says once, few, many or a class for expanded clones.

D: TRBD1
J: TRBJ1-1
size: once
V: TRBV28
DNA: TGTGCCAGCAGCCTAACAGGGGGTAATGAAGCTTTCTTT
CDR3: CASSLTGGNEAFF

D: -
J: TRBJ2-7
size: -
V: TRBV5-1
DNA: TGCGCCAGCAGCTGGACCTACGAGCAGTACTTC
CDR3: CASSWTYEQYF

D: TRBD1
J: TRBJ2-1
size: -
V: TRBV19
DNA: TGTGCCAGTACGTTTGACAGGGACTCCTACAATGAGCAGTTCTTC
CDR3: CASTFDRDSYNEQFF

D: -
J: TRBJ2-7
size: once
V: TRBV7-7
DNA: TGTGCTAGCAGCTTAGCGCCAGGGACCTACGAGCAGTACTTC
CDR3: CASSLAPGTYEQYF

D: -
J: TRBJ2-5
size: -
V: TRBV7-9
DNA: TGTGCCAGCACCCCCTTGGGGGTTCTAGGGGCAGAGACCCAGTACTTC
CDR3: CASTPLGVLGAETQYF

D: TRBD2
J: TRBJ2-3
size: -
V: TRBV4-3
DNA: TGCGCCAGCAGCCAAGAGAGCGGGAGGGAAGGAGATACGCAGTATTTT
CDR3: CASSQESGREGDTQYF

D: -
J: TRBJ2-1
size: -
V: TRBV28
DNA: TGTGCCAGCAGTTCCCTATTCGGTGAGCAGTTCTTC
CDR3: CASSSLFGEQFF

D: -
J: TRBJ2-7
size: -
V: TRBV4-1
DNA: TGCGCCAGCAGCCAAGATTCCGCTAGAACGTCTCGGGAGCAGTACTTC
CDR3: CASSQDSARTSREQYF

D: -
J: TRBJ2-7
size: -
V: TRBV5-6
DNA: TGTGCCAGCACCCCCCCTGGCCAGGGCTGGAGGGGCGAGCAGTACTTC
CDR3: CASTPPGQGWRGEQYF

D: -
J: TRBJ1-1
size: -
V: TRBV6-6
DNA: TGTGCCAGCAGTTATGAGGGAGTGGGGAACACTGAAGCTTTCTTT
CDR3: CASSYEGVGNTEAFF

D: -
J: TRBJ1-1
size: -
V: TRBV6-6
DNA: TGTGCCAGCAGTTACAGGCCAACAATGACTGAAGCTTTCTTT
CDR3: CASSYRPTMTEAFF

D: TRBD1
J: TRBJ1-1
size: -
V: TRBV7-9
DNA: TGTGCCAGCAGCCCCTTAGGAGGGGGCAATCGGGAAGCTTTCTTT
CDR3: CASSPLGGGNREAFF

D: -
J: TRBJ2-2
size: -
V: TRBV11-2
DNA: TGTGCCAGCAGCTTCAGGGCCGGGGAGCTGTTTTTT
CDR3: CASSFRAGELFF

D: -
J: TRBJ2-7
size: -
V: TRBV9
DNA: TGTGCCAGCAGCCCAGGCCCGGGGTACGAGCAGTACTTC
CDR3: CASSPGPGYEQYF

D: -
J: TRBJ2-7
size: -
V: TRBV15
DNA: TGTGCCACCAGCAGAGATCATAGCCTGGACTACGAGCAGTACTTC
CDR3: CATSRDHSLDYEQYF

D: TRBD2
J: TRBJ2-1
size: -
V: TRBV11-2
DNA: TGTGCCAGCAGCCTCTCCCCCGGAGCGGGATTTTATGAGCAGTTCTTC
CDR3: CASSLSPGAGFYEQFF

D: -
J: TRBJ2-2
size: -
V: TRBV10-3
DNA: TGTGCCATCAGTGAGTCGAGGGCGAATGAGGACACCGGGGAGCTGTTTTTT
CDR3: CAISESRANEDTGELFF

D: -
J: TRBJ2-1
size: -
V: TRBV9
DNA: TGTGCCAGCAGCGGGACTGGTAAGTCCTACAATGAGCAGTTCTTC
CDR3: CASSGTGKSYNEQFF

D: -
J: TRBJ1-2
size: -
V: TRBV21-1
DNA: TGTGCCAGCAGCAAAGAAGAGGGGGCCAATCGCTACACCTTC
CDR3: CASSKEEGANRYTF

D: TRBD1
J: TRBJ1-1
size: -
V: TRBV2
DNA: TGTGCCAGCTCCCCTACAGGGGCTCGTGGTATGAACACTGAAGCTTTCTTT
CDR3: CASSPTGARGMNTEAFF

D: -
J: TRBJ1-2
size: -
V: TRBV9
DNA: TGTGCCAGCAGCGTCGGACAGTTCTATGGCTACACCTTC
CDR3: CASSVGQFYGYTF

D: TRBD2
J: TRBJ2-1
size: once
V: TRBV5-4
DNA: TGTGCCAGCAGCCCGACTAGCGGAGAGTACAATGAGCAGTTCTTC
CDR3: CASSPTSGEYNEQFF

D: TRBD1
J: TRBJ2-3
size: -
V: TRBV27
DNA: TGTGCCAGCAGCCAGACAGGGCTTGATACGCAGTATTTT
CDR3: CASSQTGLDTQYF

D: -
J: TRBJ1-2
size: -
V: TRBV27
DNA: TGTGCCAGCAGTTTATCCCTACAGGGTGGCTACACCTTC
CDR3: CASSLSLQGGYTF

D: -
J: TRBJ2-1
size: -
V: TRBV15
DNA: TGTGCCACCAGCTGGGTGGTCCAAATCGATGAGCAGTTCTTC
CDR3: CATSWVVQIDEQFF

D: -
J: TRBJ1-1
size: -
V: TRBV19
DNA: TGTGCCAGTAGTATACGGGCAGGAGCGAACACTGAAGCTTTCTTT
CDR3: CASSIRAGANTEAFF

D: TRBD1
J: TRBJ1-1
size: -
V: TRBV6-5
DNA: TGTGCCAGCAGGCCAGGGGGGGGGACTGAAGCTTTCTTT
CDR3: CASRPGGGTEAFF

D: -
J: TRBJ2-5
size: -
V: TRBV27
DNA: TGTGCCAGCAGTCTCTCCGGGAGCGAAGAGACCCAGTACTTC
CDR3: CASSLSGSEETQYF

D: -
J: TRBJ2-7
size: once
V: TRBV30
DNA: TGTGCCTGGAGCTGGCGCGAGACCTACGAGCAGTACTTC
CDR3: CAWSWRETYEQYF

D: -
J: TRBJ2-3
size: -
V: TRBV5-6
DNA: TGTGCCAGCCTAGAGGGACTTTCGTACACAGATACGCAGTATTTT
CDR3: CASLEGLSYTDTQYF

D: -
J: TRBJ2-1
size: -
V: TRBV5-4
DNA: TGTGCCAGCAGCCTACCAACAGGGATGGCTGAGCAGTTCTTC
CDR3: CASSLPTGMAEQFF

D: TRBD2
J: TRBJ2-7
size: -
V: TRBV30
DNA: TGTGCCTGGAGTCTATCCAGCGGGATTCGGTCCTACGAGCAGTACTTC
CDR3: CAWSLSSGIRSYEQYF

D: -
J: TRBJ2-1
size: -
V: TRBV1
DNA: TGCACCAGCAGCCCCCGCTCCCCGGATAAAGACAATGAGCAGTTCTTC
CDR3: CTSSPRSPDKDNEQFF

D: TRBD1
J: TRBJ2-2
size: -
V: TRBV18
DNA: TGTGCCAGCTCACCACGAAGATTACAGGGGTGGGAGAACACCGGGGAGCTGTTTTTT
CDR3: CASSPRRLQGWENTGELFF

D: TRBD1
J: TRBJ1-2
size: -
V: TRBV2
DNA: TGTGCCAGACAGGACAGGGACTATGGCTACACCTTC
CDR3: CARQDRDYGYTF

D: TRBD1
J: TRBJ2-7
size: -
V: TRBV2
DNA: TGTGCCAGCAGGGGACAGGGGATCTCCTACGAGCAGTACTTC
CDR3: CASRGQGISYEQYF

D: -
J: TRBJ2-7
size: -
V: TRBV29-1
DNA: TGCAGCGTGGATGGATTCAGGGGGACTTCCTACGAGCAGTACTTC
CDR3: CSVDGFRGTSYEQYF

D: -
J: TRBJ2-7
size: -
V: TRBV4-3
DNA: TGCGCCAGCAGCCAAGCCTGGGGAGCGGATAGCTCCTACGAGCAGTACTTC
CDR3: CASSQAWGADSSYEQYF

D: TRBD2
J: TRBJ2-7
size: -
V: TRBV30
DNA: TGTGCCTGGAGCCTAGCGGGAGCGGGGGAGCAGTACTTC
CDR3: CAWSLAGAGEQYF

D: -
J: TRBJ1-2
size: -
V: TRBV4-3
DNA: TGCGCCAGCAGCCCGACCGTTGACTATGGCTACACCTTC
CDR3: CASSPTVDYGYTF

D: -
J: TRBJ1-5
size: -
V: TRBV28
DNA: TGTGCCAGCAGTTTATCCCTCCCCCTCTTAGATAGCAATCAGCCCCAGCATTTT
CDR3: CASSLSLPLLDSNQPQHF

D: -
J: TRBJ1-2
size: -
V: TRBV6-5
DNA: TGTGCCAGCAGTTACCACAGGGACTATGGCTACACCTTC
CDR3: CASSYHRDYGYTF

D: -
J: TRBJ2-2
size: -
V: TRBV4-3
DNA: TGCGCCAGCAGCCAAGGCCTGGACAGATTTACCGGGGAGCTGTTTTTT
CDR3: CASSQGLDRFTGELFF

D: -
J: TRBJ1-1
size: -
V: TRBV9
DNA: TGTGCCAGCAGCGTAGAACCGGAGGGATTGAACACTGAAGCTTTCTTT
CDR3: CASSVEPEGLNTEAFF

D: TRBD1
J: TRBJ1-5
size: -
V: TRBV5-1
DNA: TGCGCCAGCAACCTGACAGGGGGCTATCAGCCCCAGCATTTT
CDR3: CASNLTGGYQPQHF

D: -
J: TRBJ2-1
size: -
V: TRBV6-5
DNA: TGTGCCAGCAGTTATGGGGGCTCCTACAATGAGCAGTTCTTC
CDR3: CASSYGGSYNEQFF

D: TRBD1
J: TRBJ1-4
size: -
V: TRBV7-6
DNA: TGTGCCAGCAGCCGTCTGGACAGGGGGGATGAAAAACTGTTTTTT
CDR3: CASSRLDRGDEKLFF